The next 29 T cell receptor beta chains were all read from a single sample in a study of blood T cells in healthy people across ages. With a J-beta primer mix and a sample-barcoded 5' primer, a second PCR ran roughly 6 to 12 cycles. TCRdb fed the 5' RACE reads into MiXCR, producing one record per CDR3 protein. Here the sample spans 600,000 to 1,000,000 distinct CDR3 sequences, 25% being singletons. This sample was shared with a second study, whose subject was T cells of mothers and their children.

Sequenced: blood. These receptors all stem from a boy younger than 18 in good health.

This clonotype has at least ten counts. V is TRBV9 and J is TRBJ1-5; 11 nucleotides agree with TRBD1. This CDR3 is 12 amino acids long. Germline V gene sequence: CDR1 SGDLS, CDR2 YYNGEE. J lost 6 bases, V lost 7 bases, and 0 bases had no gene match. The CDR3 protein is CASGQGAQPQHF. Here the CDR3 DNA reads TGTGCCAGCGGACAGGGGGCTCAGCCCCAGCATTTT.

As to this clonotype: This may arise from a read error, as a much more abundant clone is one base away. The V and J genes are TRBV28 and TRBJ1-4, with D hard to call. The CDR3 runs to 14 residues. The V gene lost 6 bases and the J gene lost 0 bases, with 8 bases spanning the gap. The germline CDR1 and CDR2 sequences are MDHEN and SYDVKM. The CDR3 region has the DNA TGTGCCAGCAGCCGACATGCAACTAATGAAAAACTGTTTTTT. This gives the protein CASSRHATNEKLFF.

This clonotype was seen a handful of times. The rearrangement uses TRBV27 and TRBJ1-4, with TRBD1 matching 9 bases. This CDR3 spans 14 amino acids. Germline CDR1 is MNHEY and CDR2 is SMNVEV (reference sequence). Unmatched junction bases numbered 7, after V lost 6 bases and J lost 8 bases. CDR3 coding DNA: TGTGCCAGCAGCACAGGGGGCGCAGGGGAAAAACTGTTTTTT. It is translated as CASSTGGAGEKLFF.

The V and J genes are TRBV7-9 and TRBJ2-1, with D possibly called TRBD1 or TRBD2 (5 bases each). This CDR3 spans 15 amino acids. Trimming cost V 6 bases and J 6 bases, with 18 bases left between them. Germline CDR1 SEHNR, CDR2 FQNEAQ (reference sequence). CDR3 amino acids: CASRAGTGTANEQFF. Written as DNA, the CDR3 is TGTGCCAGCAGGGCCGGGACGGGAACGGCCAATGAGCAGTTCTTC.

This clonotype was seen a few times. This chain links TRBV2 with TRBJ1-2; no firm D call. The V gene lost 8 bases and the J gene lost 4 bases, with 11 bases spanning the gap. This CDR3 is 12 amino acids long. Germline CDR1 reads SNHLY; CDR2 reads FYNNEI. DNA for the CDR3: TGTGCCAGCTCCAGGATTTCCTATGGCTACACCTTC. It is translated as CASSRISYGYTF.

This rearrangement joins TRBV6-6 to TRBJ1-2; D not certain. This CDR3 contains 14 residues. Germline loops: CDR1 MNHNY, CDR2 SVGAGI (reference sequence). Trimming took 0 bases from V and 2 from J, leaving 7 bases between them. The CDR3 nucleotides are TGTGCCAGCAGTTACTCAAAGTGGAACTATGGCTACACCTTC. Translating gives CASSYSKWNYGYTF.

This clonotype appeared a few times. The V call is TRBV14, the J call TRBJ2-7; D possibly corresponds to TRBD1 (6 bases). Germline V gene data show CDR1 as SGHDN and CDR2 as FVKESK. This CDR3 contains 14 residues. V was pared by 4 bases and J by 4 bases, with 14 bases between. CDR3 nucleotides: TGTGCCAGCAGCCTATTCCTACAGGGATACGAGCAGTACTTC. Protein: CASSLFLQGYEQYF.

The V and J genes are TRBV7-2 and TRBJ2-1; D is uncertain. Trimming took 5 bases from V and 10 from J, leaving 15 bases between them. CDR3 length: 13 residues. The V gene's germline CDR1 is SGHTA and CDR2 FQGNSA. The CDR3 DNA is TGTGCCAGCAGCACGGAGACACCCGGGGAGCAGTTCTTC. As protein: CASSTETPGEQFF. The entire variable domain, with the rest obtained from reference TRBV7-2 and TRBJ2-1, is as follows: GAGVSQSPSNKVTEKGKDVELRCDPISGHTALYWYRQSLGQGLEFLIYFQGNSAPDKSGLPSDRFSAERTGGSVSTLTIQRTQQEDSAVYLCASSTETPGEQFFGPGTRLTVL.

This clonotype was seen only a few times. J is TRBJ2-3 and V is TRBV7-9, with D possibly matching TRBD1 (5 bases). Per the germline V gene, CDR1 is SEHNR and CDR2 is FQNEAQ (reference sequence). V was trimmed by 4 bases and J by 5 bases, leaving 19 bases between them. The CDR3 spans 16 residues. This CDR3 reads CASSSDDRFPEDTQYF. The CDR3 nucleotides read TGTGCCAGCAGCTCCGACGACAGATTTCCGGAAGATACGCAGTATTTT. The whole variable domain, filled in from reference TRBV7-9 and TRBJ2-3, reads DTGVSQNPRHKITKRGQNVTFRCDPISEHNRLYWYRQTLGQGPEFLTYFQNEAQLEKSRLLSDRFSAERPKGSFSTLEIQRTEQGDSAMYLCASSSDDRFPEDTQYFGPGTRLTVL.

The chain has TRBV6-2 or TRBV6-3 and TRBJ2-5, with TRBD1 identical over 8 bases. The DNA end lines up better with TRBJ2-1; the J call may be wrong. The CDR3 has 15 amino acids. Looked up from germline, CDR1 is MNHEY and CDR2 is SVGEGT. The CDR3 DNA reads as TGTGCCAGCAGTTATTTGGCAGGGGGCGTCGATGAGCAGTTCTTC. Encoded protein: CASSYLAGGVDEQFF.

The chain carries TRBV20-1 and TRBJ2-5; the match to TRBD2 covers 8 bases. The J call may be incorrect, as the DNA end agrees better with TRBJ2-7. This CDR3 region has 16 residues. Germline lookup yields CDR1 DFQATT and CDR2 SNEGSKA (reference sequence). The CDR3 spells CSARDGTSGSRYEQYF. In nucleotides, the CDR3 is TGCAGTGCTAGAGATGGAACTAGCGGTAGCAGGTACGAGCAGTACTTC.

V and J are TRBV20-1 and TRBJ1-2; D gene ambiguous. V dropped 6 bases and J dropped 4 bases, with 12 bases sitting between them. Germline CDR1 is DFQATT and CDR2 is SNEGSKA (reference sequence). The CDR3 totals 12 residues. The CDR3 here is CSAPPGGYGYTF. The CDR3 DNA sequence: TGCAGTGCCCCTCCGGGCGGCTATGGCTACACCTTC.

Comment on this clonotype: An end of the junction differs from the germline gene, which may be a read error. J is TRBJ1-1 and V is TRBV27, with 7 bases matching TRBD1. The germline V gene encodes CDR1 MNHEY and CDR2 SMNVEV (reference sequence). This CDR3 region has 15 residues. CDR3 loop: CASSLGRGKNTEAFF. CDR3 coding DNA: TGCGCCAGCAGTTTAGGCAGGGGGAAGAACACTGAAGCTTTCTTT.

The chain couples TRBV20-1 to TRBJ2-1, with 9 bases fitting TRBD2. TRBJ2-5 explains the end of the DNA better; the J call may be wrong. The CDR3 consists of 16 residues. Germline V gene data show CDR1 as DFQATT and CDR2 as SNEGSKA (reference sequence). The CDR3: CSARDLEGLAGATQYF. Written as DNA, the CDR3 is TGCAGTGCTAGAGATCTTGAGGGACTAGCAGGTGCGACCCAGTACTTC.

The rearrangement joins TRBV20-1 to TRBJ1-3, with 10 positions matching TRBD1. This CDR3 spans 17 amino acids. CDR1 and CDR2 (germline): DFQATT, SNEGSKA (reference sequence). V shed 1 base, J shed 3 bases, and the junction held 9 bases outside the gene matches. The CDR3: CSARARPGQGFGNTIYF. As DNA, the CDR3 is TGCAGTGCTAGAGCTCGACCGGGACAGGGGTTTGGAAACACCATATATTTT.

This clonotype came up many times. The V call is TRBV19, the J call TRBJ2-1; 11 nucleotides agree with TRBD2. J lost 3 bases, V lost 7 bases, and 5 bases had no gene match. This CDR3 is built from 15 residues. The germline V gene has CDR1 LNHDA and CDR2 SQIVND (reference sequence). The CDR3 spells CASKLAGGGYNEQFF. The CDR3 bases are TGTGCCAGTAAGCTAGCGGGAGGAGGCTACAATGAGCAGTTCTTC.

This clonotype was seen a few times. The chain links TRBV28 to TRBJ2-3, with TRBD2 as a possible D gene (5 bases). V was trimmed by 8 bases and J by 0 bases, leaving 21 bases between them. CDR3 length: 17 amino acids. The germline V gene encodes CDR1 MDHEN and CDR2 SYDVKM. The CDR3: CASPPLAGLPSTDTQYF. Written as DNA, the CDR3 is TGTGCCAGCCCCCCCCTCGCGGGTCTTCCTAGCACAGATACGCAGTATTTT.

A few counts support this clonotype. The DNA for the CDR3 is TGCGCCAGCAGCTTGGATGCACAGACAGAGCAGTACTTC. It specifies CASSLDAQTEQYF. The chain has TRBV5-1 and TRBJ2-7; D remains unclear. Deletions cut 0 bases from V and 7 bases from J, with 11 bases between. The CDR3 length is 13 residues. The germline gives CDR1 SGHRS, CDR2 YFSETQ.

This clonotype appeared a few times. Sequence at one end of the junction differs from germline and may be a read error. The chain recombines TRBV28 with TRBJ1-4, with 7 bases that match TRBD1. This CDR3 is 15 amino acids long. From germline, CDR1 is MDHEN and CDR2 SYDVKM. The CDR3 is CASSPVRGQREKLFF. The CDR3, as DNA: TGTGCCAGCAGTCCTGTAAGGGGGCAACGTGAAAAACTATTTTTT.

This clonotype has just a few counts. The gene calls are TRBV9 and TRBJ1-2; 7 bases are a match to TRBD1. From germline, CDR1 is SGDLS and CDR2 YYNGEE. With 4 bases clipped from V and 3 bases from J, the junction kept 6 bases outside the gene matches. This CDR3 is built from 14 residues. The CDR3 DNA is TGTGCCAGCAGCTCAGGGGGGGCGGACTATGGCTACACCTTC. Translation gives CASSSGGADYGYTF.

This clonotype was seen more than once but under ten times. The CDR3 here is CASSPSNSQETQYF. DNA of the CDR3: TGTGCCAGCTCACCATCCAATTCCCAAGAGACCCAGTACTTC. The genes are TRBV18 and TRBJ2-5; D is undetermined. The CDR3 runs 14 residues. V was shortened by 2 bases and J by 1 base, with 8 bases between the two germline ends. Germline assignment: CDR1 KGHSH and CDR2 LQKENI.

This clonotype showed up many times. CDR3 DNA sequence: TGTGCCAGCAGCCTGGCTGGCCTGAATGAGCAGTTCTTC. It encodes CASSLAGLNEQFF. The V call is TRBV7-9, the J call TRBJ2-1; D is unclear. Germline V CDR1 and CDR2: SEHNR, FQNEAQ (reference sequence). With 5 bases removed from V and 7 bases from J, the gap between germline ends came to 12 bases. This CDR3 has 13 amino acids.

The CDR3 sequence: CSATGNDQETQYF. The CDR3 DNA follows: TGCAGCGCCACAGGGAACGACCAAGAGACCCAGTACTTC. The gene calls are TRBV29-1 and TRBJ2-5; perhaps TRBD1 as D (6 bases). Germline V gene lookup returns CDR1 SQVTM and CDR2 ANQGSEA. V was trimmed by 7 bases and J by 0 bases, leaving 12 bases between them. CDR3 size: 13 residues.

The chain combines TRBV20-1 with TRBJ2-3; no reliable D call. The V end was cut by 3 bases, the J end by 0 bases, with 10 bases between. Germline V gene lookup returns CDR1 DFQATT and CDR2 SNEGSKA (reference sequence). This CDR3 is built from 14 residues. The CDR3: CSASEPMSTDTQYF. Here the CDR3 DNA reads TGCAGTGCTAGCGAACCTATGAGCACAGATACGCAGTATTTT.

This chain joins TRBV12-3 or TRBV12-4 and TRBJ2-7; TRBD2 is a possible D gene (6 bases). CDR3 length: 13 residues. Trimming left V 7 bases short and J 3 bases short, with 13 bases between. The DNA of the CDR3 is TGTGCCAGCAATTTTCAGGGAGGCTACGAGCAGTACTTC. Protein sequence: CASNFQGGYEQYF.

The chain recombines TRBV6-2 or TRBV6-3 with TRBJ2-5; possible D gene TRBD2, 6 bases. TRBJ2-7 matches the DNA end more closely, so the J call is doubtful. This CDR3 is built from 15 residues. Germline CDR1 MNHEY, CDR2 SVGEGT. The CDR3 protein is CASSPGRSSSYEQYF. Here the CDR3 DNA reads TGTGCCAGCAGCCCGGGGAGGTCTAGCTCCTACGAGCAGTACTTC.

This clonotype came up a few times. The V gene is TRBV29-1, the J gene TRBJ1-4; TRBD1 is a possible D gene (5 bases). The CDR3 is 16 amino acids. Between the trimmed V and J ends, which lost 4 bases and 7 bases, there was a span of 22 bases. In germline, CDR1 is SQVTM, CDR2 ANQGSEA. The DNA for the CDR3 is TGCAGCGTTGTCTATGGCCGGGCCCCGAGGGGTGAAAAACTGTTTTTT. It yields the protein CSVVYGRAPRGEKLFF.

J is TRBJ1-1 and V is TRBV29-1; D might be TRBD1 (5 bases). The CDR3 spans 14 residues. The ends were cut back, 2 bases at V and 1 base at J, with 11 bases in the middle. Per germline, CDR1 SQVTM and CDR2 ANQGSEA. The CDR3 loop reads CSVELWTQNTEAFF. The CDR3 coding sequence is TGCAGCGTTGAACTCTGGACACAGAACACTGAAGCTTTCTTT.

In its sample, this clonotype was seen a few times. The chain combines TRBV5-1 with TRBJ2-1; 9 bases match TRBD1. The better agreement between TRBJ2-5 and the DNA end casts doubt on the J call. Per germline, CDR1 SGHRS and CDR2 YFSETQ. The CDR3 runs 15 residues. CDR3 coding DNA: TGCGCCAGCAGCTTGGAGACAGGGGGCCAAGAGACCCAGTACTTC. It specifies CASSLETGGQETQYF.